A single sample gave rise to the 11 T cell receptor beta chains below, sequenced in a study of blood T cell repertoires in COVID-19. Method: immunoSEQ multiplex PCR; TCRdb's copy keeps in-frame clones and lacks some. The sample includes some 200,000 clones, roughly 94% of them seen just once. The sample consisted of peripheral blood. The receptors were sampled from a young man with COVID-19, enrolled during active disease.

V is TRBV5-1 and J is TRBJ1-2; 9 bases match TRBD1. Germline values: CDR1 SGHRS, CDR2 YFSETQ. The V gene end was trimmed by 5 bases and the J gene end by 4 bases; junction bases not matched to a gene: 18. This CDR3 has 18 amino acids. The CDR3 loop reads CASRPTGTGTESPYGYTF. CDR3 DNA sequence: TGCGCCAGCAGACCAACCGGGACAGGGACGGAAAGTCCCTATGGCTACACCTTC.

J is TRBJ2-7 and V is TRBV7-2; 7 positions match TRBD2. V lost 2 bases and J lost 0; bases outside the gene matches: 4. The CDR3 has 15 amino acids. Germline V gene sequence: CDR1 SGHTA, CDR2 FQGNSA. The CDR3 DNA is TGTGCCAGCAGCTTATCTCGCGGGGGCTCCTACGAGCAGTACTTC. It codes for CASSLSRGGSYEQYF. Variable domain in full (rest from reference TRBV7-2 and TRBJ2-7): GAGVSQSPSNKVTEKGKDVELRCDPISGHTALYWYRQSLGQGLEFLIYFQGNSAPDKSGLPSDRFSAERTGGSVSTLTIQRTQQEDSAVYLCASSLSRGGSYEQYFGPGTRLTVT.

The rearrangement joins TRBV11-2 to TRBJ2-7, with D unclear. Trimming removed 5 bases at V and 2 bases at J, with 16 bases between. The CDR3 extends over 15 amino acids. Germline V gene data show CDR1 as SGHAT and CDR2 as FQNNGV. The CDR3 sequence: CASSAGQANAYEQYF. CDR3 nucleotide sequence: TGTGCCAGCAGCGCCGGTCAGGCGAACGCCTACGAGCAGTACTTC.

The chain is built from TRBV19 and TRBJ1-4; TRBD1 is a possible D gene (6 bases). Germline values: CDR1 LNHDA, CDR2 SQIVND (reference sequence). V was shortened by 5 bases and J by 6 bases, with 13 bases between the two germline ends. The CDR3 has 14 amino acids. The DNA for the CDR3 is TGTGCCAGTAGTCCCAGGGGAGGGGATGAAAAACTGTTTTTT. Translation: CASSPRGGDEKLFF. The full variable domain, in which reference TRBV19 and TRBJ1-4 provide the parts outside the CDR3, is DGGITQSPKYLFRKEGQNVTLSCEQNLNHDAMYWYRQDPGQGLRLIYYSQIVNDFQKGDIAEGYSVSREKKESFPLTVTSAQKNPTAFYLCASSPRGGDEKLFFGSGTQLSVL.

This CDR3 reads CASSPRGSISPLHF. CDR3 sequence (DNA): TGTGCCAGCAGCCCCAGGGGCAGTATCTCACCCCTCCACTTT. V and J are TRBV14 and TRBJ1-6, with a possible D match to TRBD1 (6 bases). Germline V CDR1 and CDR2: SGHDN, FVKESK. The CDR3 is made up of 14 amino acids. V lost 4 bases, J lost 10 bases, and 14 bases lay in between.

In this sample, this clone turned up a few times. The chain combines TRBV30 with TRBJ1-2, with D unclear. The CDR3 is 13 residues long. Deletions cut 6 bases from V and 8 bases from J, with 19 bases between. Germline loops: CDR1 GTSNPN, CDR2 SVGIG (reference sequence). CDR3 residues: CACPGWGEGGYTF. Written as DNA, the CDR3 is TGTGCCTGCCCGGGTTGGGGAGAAGGGGGCTACACCTTC.

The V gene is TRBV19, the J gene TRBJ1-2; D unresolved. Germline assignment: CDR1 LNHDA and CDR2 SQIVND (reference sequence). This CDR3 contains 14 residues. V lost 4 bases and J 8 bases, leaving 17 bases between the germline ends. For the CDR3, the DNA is TGTGCCAGTAGTAAGGACCGGTTAACGGGAGGCTACACCTTC. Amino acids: CASSKDRLTGGYTF.

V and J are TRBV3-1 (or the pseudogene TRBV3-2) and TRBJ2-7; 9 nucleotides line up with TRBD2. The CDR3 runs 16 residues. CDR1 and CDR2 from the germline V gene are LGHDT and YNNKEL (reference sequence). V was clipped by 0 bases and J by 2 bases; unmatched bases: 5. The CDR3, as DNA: TGTGCCAGCAGCCAAGAGGTAGGCGGGGGGGCCTACGAGCAGTACTTC. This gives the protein CASSQEVGGGAYEQYF.

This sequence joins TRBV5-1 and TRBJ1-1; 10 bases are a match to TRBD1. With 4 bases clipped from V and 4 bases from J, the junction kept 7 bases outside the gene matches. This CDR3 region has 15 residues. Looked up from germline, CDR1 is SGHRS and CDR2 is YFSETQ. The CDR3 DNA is TGCGCCAGCAGCACCGACAGGGGGCGGCCCACTGAAGCTTTCTTT. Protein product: CASSTDRGRPTEAFF.

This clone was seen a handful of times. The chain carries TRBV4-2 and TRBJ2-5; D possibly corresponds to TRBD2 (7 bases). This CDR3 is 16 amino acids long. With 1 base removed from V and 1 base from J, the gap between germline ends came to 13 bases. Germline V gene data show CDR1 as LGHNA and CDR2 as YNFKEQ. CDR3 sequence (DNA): TGTGCCAGCAGCCAAGGGGGTGGGGGGGCCCAAGAGACCCAGTACTTC. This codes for CASSQGGGGAQETQYF.

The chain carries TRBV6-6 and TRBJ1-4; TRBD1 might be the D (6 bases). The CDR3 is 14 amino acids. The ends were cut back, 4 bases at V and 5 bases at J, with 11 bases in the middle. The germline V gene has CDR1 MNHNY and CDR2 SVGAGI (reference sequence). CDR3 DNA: TGTGCCAGCAGTTCCGGACAGCTAAATGAAAAACTGTTTTTT. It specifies CASSSGQLNEKLFF.